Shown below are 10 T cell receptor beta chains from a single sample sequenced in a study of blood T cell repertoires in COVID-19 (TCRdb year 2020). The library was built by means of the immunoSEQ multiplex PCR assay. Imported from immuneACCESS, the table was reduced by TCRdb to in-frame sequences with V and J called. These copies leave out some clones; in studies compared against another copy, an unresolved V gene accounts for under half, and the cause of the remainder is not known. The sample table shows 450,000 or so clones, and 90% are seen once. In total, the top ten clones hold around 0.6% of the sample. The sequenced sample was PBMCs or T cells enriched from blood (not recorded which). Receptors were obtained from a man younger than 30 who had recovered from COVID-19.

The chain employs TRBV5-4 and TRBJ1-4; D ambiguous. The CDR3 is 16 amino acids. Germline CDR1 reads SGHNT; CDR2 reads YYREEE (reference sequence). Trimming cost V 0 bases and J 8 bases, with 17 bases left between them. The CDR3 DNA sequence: TGTGCCAGCAGCTTGGGTACCGCGGTAGTTGGGGAAAAACTGTTTTTT. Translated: CASSLGTAVVGEKLFF.

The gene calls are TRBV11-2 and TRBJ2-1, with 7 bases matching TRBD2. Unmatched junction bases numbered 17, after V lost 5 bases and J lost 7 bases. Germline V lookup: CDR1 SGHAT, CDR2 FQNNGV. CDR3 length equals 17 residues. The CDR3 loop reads CASSAWVVGGPGNEQFF. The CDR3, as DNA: TGTGCCAGCAGCGCTTGGGTGGTGGGAGGGCCAGGGAATGAGCAGTTCTTC.

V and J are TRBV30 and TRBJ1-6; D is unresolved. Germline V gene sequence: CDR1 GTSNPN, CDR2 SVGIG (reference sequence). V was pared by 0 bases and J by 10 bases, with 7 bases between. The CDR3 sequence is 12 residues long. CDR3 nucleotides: TGTGCCTGGAGTGTACTGAGCTCACCCCTCCACTTT. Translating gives CAWSVLSSPLHF.

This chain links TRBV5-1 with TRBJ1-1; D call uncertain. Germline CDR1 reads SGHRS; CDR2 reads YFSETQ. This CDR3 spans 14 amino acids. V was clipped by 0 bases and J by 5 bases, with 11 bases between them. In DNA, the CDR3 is TGCGCCAGCAGCTTGGAAGGCGAGAGGACTGAAGCTTTCTTT. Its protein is CASSLEGERTEAFF.

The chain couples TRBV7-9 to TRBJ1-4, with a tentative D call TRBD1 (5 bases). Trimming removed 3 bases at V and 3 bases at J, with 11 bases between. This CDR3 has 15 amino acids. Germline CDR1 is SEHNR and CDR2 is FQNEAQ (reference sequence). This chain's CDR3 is CASSFSRGSNEKLFF. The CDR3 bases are TGTGCCAGCAGCTTCTCGCGGGGCTCTAATGAAAAACTGTTTTTT.

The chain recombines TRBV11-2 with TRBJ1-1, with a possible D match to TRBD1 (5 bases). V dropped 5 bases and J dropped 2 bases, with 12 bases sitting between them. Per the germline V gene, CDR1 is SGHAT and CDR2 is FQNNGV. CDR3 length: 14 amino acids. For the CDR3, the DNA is TGTGCCAGCAGCCCCGGGGGGGGAAACACTGAAGCTTTCTTT. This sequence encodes CASSPGGGNTEAFF.

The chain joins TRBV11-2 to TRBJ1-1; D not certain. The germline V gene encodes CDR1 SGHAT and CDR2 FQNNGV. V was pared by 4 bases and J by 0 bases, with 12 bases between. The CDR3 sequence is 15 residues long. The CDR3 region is CASSSFRDLNTEAFF. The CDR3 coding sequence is TGTGCCAGCAGCTCATTTCGAGACTTGAACACTGAAGCTTTCTTT.

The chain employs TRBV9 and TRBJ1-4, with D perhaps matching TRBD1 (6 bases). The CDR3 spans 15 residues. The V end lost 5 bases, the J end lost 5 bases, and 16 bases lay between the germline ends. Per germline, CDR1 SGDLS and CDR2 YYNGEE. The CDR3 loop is CASSVTGRENEKLFF. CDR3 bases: TGTGCCAGCAGTGTTACAGGGAGAGAAAATGAAAAACTGTTTTTT.

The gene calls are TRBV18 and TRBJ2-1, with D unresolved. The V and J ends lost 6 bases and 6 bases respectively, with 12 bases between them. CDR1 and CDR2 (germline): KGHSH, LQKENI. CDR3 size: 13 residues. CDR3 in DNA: TGTGCCAGCTCCACCACACTATTCAATGAGCAGTTCTTC. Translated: CASSTTLFNEQFF.

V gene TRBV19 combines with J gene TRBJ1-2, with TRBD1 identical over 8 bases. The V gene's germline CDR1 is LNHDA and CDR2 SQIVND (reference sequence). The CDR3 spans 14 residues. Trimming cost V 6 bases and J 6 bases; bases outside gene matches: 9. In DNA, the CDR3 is TGTGCCAGTAGGCGACAGGGGAGGTTGGATGGCTACACCTTC. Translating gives CASRRQGRLDGYTF.